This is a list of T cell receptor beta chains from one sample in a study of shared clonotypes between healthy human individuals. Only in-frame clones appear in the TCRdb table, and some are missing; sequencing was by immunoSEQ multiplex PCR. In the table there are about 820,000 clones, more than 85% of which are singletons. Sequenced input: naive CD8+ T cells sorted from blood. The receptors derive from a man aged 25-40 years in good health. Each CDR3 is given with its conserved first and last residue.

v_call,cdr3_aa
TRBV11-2,CASKMGGSLDEQYF
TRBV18,CASSPRDYNNEQFF
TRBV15,CATSRDRNSPEAFF
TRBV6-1,CASRPSSYNEQFF
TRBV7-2,CASSSPIPTGDLNEQYF
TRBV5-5,CASSLGTMNTEAFF
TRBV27,CASSATGNYGYTF
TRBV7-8,CASSVRQGTDTEAFF
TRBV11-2,CASSSGLAGGIGELFF
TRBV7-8,CASSRTGFNEKLFF